Shown below are 16 T cell receptor beta chains from a single sample sequenced in a study of human T cells and chemical hapten exposure. TCRdb reprocessed the RACE reads via MiXCR and lists one record per CDR3 protein. The table lists about 84,000 distinct CDR3 sequences, around 9.3% of them singletons. Stated time point: patch test 2, 6 weeks after DPC sensitization. The treatment here: therapeutic diphenylcyclopropenone sensitization with weekly scalp DPC. The sequences come from whole blood, collected in connection with sensitization to the hapten diphenylcyclopropenone (DPC). The receptors derive from a woman aged 45 to 65 with alopecia areata. Some clones in this sample may be carry-over from other donors' samples.

This CDR3 reads CASTFIQGHTEAFF. The CDR3 region has the DNA TGTGCCAGCACTTTTATACAGGGGCACACTGAAGCTTTCTTT. The chain recombines TRBV3-1 with TRBJ1-1; TRBD1 matches 7 bases. The V gene's germline CDR1 is LGHDT and CDR2 YNNKEL (reference sequence). After removal of 7 bases from V and 3 bases from J, the junction contained 8 bases not matched to a gene. The CDR3 is 14 amino acids. Together with reference TRBV3-1 and TRBJ1-1, the CDR3 gives the full variable domain: DTAVSQTPKYLVTQMGNDKSIKCEQNLGHDTMYWYKQDSKKFLKIMFSYNNKELIINETVPNRFSPKSPDKAHLNLHINSLELGDSAVYFCASTFIQGHTEAFFGQGTRLTVV.

V is TRBV6-6 and J is TRBJ1-3; D is undetermined. CDR3 size: 14 residues. Trimming left V 5 bases short and J 0 bases short, with 8 bases between. The V gene's germline CDR1 is MNHNY and CDR2 SVGAGI (reference sequence). CDR3 sequence reads: CASSEDLSGNTIYF. The DNA for the CDR3 is TGTGCCAGCAGTGAGGACCTCTCTGGAAACACCATATATTTT.

The V gene is TRBV7-2, the J gene TRBJ1-6; possible D gene TRBD1, 5 bases. V lost 2 bases, J lost 4 bases, and 15 bases lay in between. CDR3 size: 17 residues. Germline values: CDR1 SGHTA, CDR2 FQGNSA. CDR3 DNA sequence: TGTGCCAGCAGCTTAACGGGGGTCGGCCCTTATAATTCACCCCTCCACTTT. It encodes CASSLTGVGPYNSPLHF.

The table lists this clonotype with a few counts. This sequence joins TRBV6-2 or TRBV6-3 and TRBJ2-2; D gene unclear. There are 11 residues in the CDR3. Trimming took 6 bases from V and 7 from J, leaving 6 bases between them. The germline V gene encodes CDR1 MNHEY and CDR2 SVGEGT. CDR3 residues: CASRAYGELFF. DNA of the CDR3: TGTGCCAGCAGAGCTTACGGGGAGCTGTTTTTT.

V is TRBV11-2 and J is TRBJ2-1, with D unclear. This CDR3 spans 12 amino acids. The germline V and J ends were trimmed by 3 bases and 5 bases, with 5 bases remaining between them. From germline, CDR1 is SGHAT and CDR2 FQNNGV. CDR3 nucleotide sequence: TGTGCCAGCAGCTTTAGTAACAATGAGCAGTTCTTC. The encoded protein is CASSFSNNEQFF.

The chain uses TRBV7-2 and TRBJ2-7; D unresolved. The V end was cut by 6 bases, the J end by 2 bases, with 14 bases between. There are 14 residues in the CDR3. In germline, CDR1 is SGHTA, CDR2 FQGNSA. The CDR3 sequence: CASSMSGRTYEQYF. The CDR3 bases are TGTGCCAGCAGTATGTCTGGACGGACCTACGAGCAGTACTTC. Filled out from reference TRBV7-2 and TRBJ2-7, the complete variable domain reads GAGVSQSPSNKVTEKGKDVELRCDPISGHTALYWYRQSLGQGLEFLIYFQGNSAPDKSGLPSDRFSAERTGGSVSTLTIQRTQQEDSAVYLCASSMSGRTYEQYFGPGTRLTVT.

This rearrangement joins TRBV6-5 to TRBJ2-1; D may be TRBD1 or TRBD2 (5 bases each). The CDR3 loop spans 15 amino acids. Germline V lookup: CDR1 MNHEY, CDR2 SVGAGI. Trimming left V 0 bases short and J 0 bases short, with 6 bases between. As DNA, the CDR3 is TGTGCCAGCAGTTACTCGGGGGACTCCTACAATGAGCAGTTCTTC. Translation: CASSYSGDSYNEQFF.

This sequence joins TRBV6-4 and TRBJ2-1, with 12 bases lining up with TRBD2. The V and J ends lost 5 bases and 9 bases, in that order; junction bases with no gene match: 8. The V gene's germline CDR1 is MRHNA and CDR2 SNTAGT. The length of the CDR3 is 15 residues. The CDR3 DNA is TGTGCCAGCAGTCAACTAGCGGGAGGAGTCTTTGAGCAGTTCTTC. Its translation: CASSQLAGGVFEQFF.

Many counts were recorded for this clonotype. V gene TRBV13 combines with J gene TRBJ2-2, with no clear D. Germline lookup yields CDR1 PRHDT and CDR2 FYEKMQ (reference sequence). This CDR3 has 16 amino acids. Trimming shortened V by 3 bases and J by 0 bases, and 11 bases separated the two germline ends. The CDR3, as DNA: TGTGCCAGCAGCTTGGGTAATCTCGCGAACACCGGGGAGCTGTTTTTT. Its translation: CASSLGNLANTGELFF.

This clonotype occurred once. The junction departs from the called germline gene at one end, perhaps through a read error. The chain links TRBV7-2 to TRBJ1-6, with TRBD1 as a possible D gene (6 bases). From germline, CDR1 is SGHTA and CDR2 FQGNSA. This CDR3 is 16 amino acids long. The CDR3 DNA sequence: TGTGCCAGCAGCCGACAGGCGGTGTCCTATAATTCACCCCTCCGCTTT. Protein: CASSRQAVSYNSPLRF.

The V and J genes are TRBV7-2 and TRBJ1-2, with TRBD1 as a possible D gene (5 bases). The V gene lost 1 base and the J gene lost 0 bases, with 12 bases spanning the gap. Germline CDR1 is SGHTA and CDR2 is FQGNSA. The CDR3 spans 16 residues. The CDR3 protein is CASSLVGTEANYGYTF. The CDR3 bases are TGTGCCAGCAGCTTAGTAGGGACGGAGGCTAACTATGGCTACACCTTC. The full variable domain, rest sourced from reference TRBV7-2 and TRBJ1-2, is GAGVSQSPSNKVTEKGKDVELRCDPISGHTALYWYRQSLGQGLEFLIYFQGNSAPDKSGLPSDRFSAERTGGSVSTLTIQRTQQEDSAVYLCASSLVGTEANYGYTFGSGTRLTVV.

The table lists this clonotype with a few counts. This chain links TRBV5-1 with TRBJ2-3, with D unclear. CDR3 length: 14 amino acids. The germline V and J ends were trimmed by 5 bases and 1 base, with 11 bases remaining between them. CDR1 SGHRS and CDR2 YFSETQ come from the germline V gene. The CDR3 DNA sequence: TGCGCCAGCAGTCCTGACCCCCGCACAGATACGCAGTATTTT. Its protein is CASSPDPRTDTQYF.

Ten or more counts support this clonotype. The CDR3 region is CATSDYGVETQYF. The DNA for the CDR3 is TGTGCCACCAGTGATTACGGAGTCGAGACCCAGTACTTC. The chain links TRBV24-1 to TRBJ2-5, with unresolved D. This CDR3 is built from 13 residues. The germline V and J ends were trimmed by 2 bases and 5 bases, with 8 bases remaining between them. The germline V gene encodes CDR1 KGHDR and CDR2 SFDVKD.

This clonotype was picked up a small number of times. This chain connects TRBV5-1 to TRBJ2-5, with D unresolved. The CDR3 spans 13 residues. Between the trimmed V and J ends, which lost 4 bases and 5 bases, there was a span of 12 bases. The germline CDR1 and CDR2 sequences are SGHRS and YFSETQ. In DNA, the CDR3 is TGCGCCAGCAGCGTCTTAGTTGGGGAGACCCAGTACTTC. Its protein is CASSVLVGETQYF.

V usage is TRBV5-1 and J usage is TRBJ2-2, with D unresolved. V lost 4 bases and J lost 1, with 11 bases in between. CDR3 length: 15 amino acids. The germline V gene has CDR1 SGHRS and CDR2 YFSETQ. The CDR3: CASSLSGQNTGELFF. CDR3 nucleotide sequence: TGCGCCAGCAGCCTCTCTGGGCAGAACACCGGGGAGCTGTTTTTT.

This clonotype was picked up a small number of times. The V and J genes are TRBV11-3 and TRBJ2-7; possibly TRBD1 for D (5 bases). The CDR3 sequence is 14 residues long. V was pared by 3 bases and J by 6 bases, with 15 bases between. From germline, CDR1 is SGHNT and CDR2 YENEEA. The CDR3 DNA reads as TGTGCCAGCAGCTTGCGCCAGGGAATTGGCGAGCAGTACTTC. The encoded protein is CASSLRQGIGEQYF.